This T cell receptor (beta chain) was sequenced in a study of T cells expressing NK-cell markers. Study-wide context: There were seven HCMV-seropositive donors and one seronegative donor among the eight sequenced.

The CDR3 has 15 amino acids. CDR1 and CDR2 (germline): SGHVS, FQNEAQ. TCRdb re-called the 5' RACE reads and gives one entry per CDR3 protein, without DNA. Its clone listing holds around 470,000 distinct CDR3 sequences. The clonotype originates from a woman in her 50s in good health. The chain has TRBV7-8 and TRBJ2-3; no DNA is available, so the TRBD2 call from TCRdb remains unchecked. The sequencing input was blood T cells: a sorted CD56 or NKG2C T cell subset, CD4+ or CD8+ T cells, or bulk PBMC T cells (not recorded which). CDR3 sequence reads: CASTLSGSGTDTQYF. The variable domain in full, with the rest retrieved from reference TRBV7-8 and TRBJ2-3, is GAGVSQSPRYKVAKRGQDVALRCDPISGHVSLFWYQQALGQGPEFLTYFQNEAQLDKSGLPSDRFFAERPEGSVSTLKIQRTQQEDSAVYLCASTLSGSGTDTQYFGPGTRLTVL.